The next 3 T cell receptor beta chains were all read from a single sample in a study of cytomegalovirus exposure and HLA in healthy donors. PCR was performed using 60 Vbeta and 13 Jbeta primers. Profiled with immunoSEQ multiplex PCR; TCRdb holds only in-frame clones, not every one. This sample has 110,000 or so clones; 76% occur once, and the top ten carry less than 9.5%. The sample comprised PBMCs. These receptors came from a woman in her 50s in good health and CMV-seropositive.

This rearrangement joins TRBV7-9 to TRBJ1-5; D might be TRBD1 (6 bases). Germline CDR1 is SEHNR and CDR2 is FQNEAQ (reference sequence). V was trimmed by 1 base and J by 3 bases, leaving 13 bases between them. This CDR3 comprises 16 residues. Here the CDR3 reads CASSLVPSGDNQPQHF. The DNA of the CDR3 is TGTGCCAGCAGCTTAGTGCCGTCAGGGGACAATCAGCCCCAGCATTTT. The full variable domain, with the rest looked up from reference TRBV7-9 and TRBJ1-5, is DTGVSQNPRHKITKRGQNVTFRCDPISEHNRLYWYRQTLGQGPEFLTYFQNEAQLEKSRLLSDRFSAERPKGSFSTLEIQRTEQGDSAMYLCASSLVPSGDNQPQHFGDGTRLSIL.

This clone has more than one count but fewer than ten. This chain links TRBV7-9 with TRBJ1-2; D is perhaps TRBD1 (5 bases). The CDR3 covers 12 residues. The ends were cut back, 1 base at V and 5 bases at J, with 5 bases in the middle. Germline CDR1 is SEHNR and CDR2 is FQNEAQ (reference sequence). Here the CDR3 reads CASSLEGYGYTF. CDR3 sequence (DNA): TGTGCCAGCAGCTTAGAGGGGTATGGCTACACCTTC.

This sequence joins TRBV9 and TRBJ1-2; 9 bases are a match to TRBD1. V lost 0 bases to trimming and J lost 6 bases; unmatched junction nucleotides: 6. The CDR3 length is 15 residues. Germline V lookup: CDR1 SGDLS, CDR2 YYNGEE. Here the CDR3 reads CASSVGTQGAHGYTF. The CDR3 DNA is TGTGCCAGCAGCGTAGGAACACAGGGGGCACATGGCTACACCTTC.